This TCR beta chain was obtained from a study of blood T cell repertoires in COVID-19 (dated by TCRdb to 2018 to 2020). A note on the overall study: Samples covering the acute and convalescent phases of COVID-19 were provided by collaborators in the United States, Italy and Spain. The prospective study material was composed of cDNA or gDNA derived from T cells, B-cell-depleted T cells, or PBMCs. The dataset comprised deeply sampled blood TCRbeta repertoires from subjects exposed to, actively infected with, or recovered from COVID-19. The repertoires were released in a freely available public database meant as a resource for research on the immune response to SARS-CoV-2. Samples were obtained from the ongoing ImmuneRACE study (first 160 participants) and from about 1,300 subjects provided by 6 global collaborators. Sample metadata almost always included a de-identified subject ID, COVID-19 status, age in years and sex. Where available, HLA class I and class II types were obtained from metadata supplied by the sample provider rather than from assay-based typing. Beyond this particular receptor, the publication reports: The quantity of clinical and demographic metadata differed by source and by participant and was supplied without curation.

The CDR3 measures 16 amino acids from cysteine to phenylalanine. The read is trimmed to its CDR3 DNA, 48 bases read in frame from base 1. The germline V gene gives CDR1 as MGHDK and CDR2 as SYGVNS. At the junction V is shortened by 6 bases and J by 5 bases; bases outside the gene matches: 10. Comments on this clone: Its antigen is unknown. Qualities for individual bases were not recorded, and no much larger clone is one base off.

Each collaborating institution followed its own protocols to collect whole blood in K2EDTA tubes. For TCRbeta analysis, collaborators shipped samples as frozen whole blood, isolated PBMCs, or DNA extracted from either of those sample types. TCRbeta CDR3 regions were amplified from genomic DNA by means of the immunoSEQ Assay, a bias-controlled multiplex PCR. The published analysis was carried out like this. The number of nucleated cells in each sample was estimated by amplification of reference gene primers within the assay. To quantify the absolute abundance of each unique TCRbeta CDR3 rearrangement, sequence reads were collapsed and filtered. Productive Simpson clonality was computed per sample as the square root of Simpson's diversity index over productive rearrangements. In its TCRdb copy, this immuneACCESS table keeps in-frame sequences only and misses some clones. Where compared with another copy, unresolved V genes explain less than half of these, and the others have no known cause. V and J calls and clone size are as listed in that table; D and trimming were resolved from the DNA. In all, the sample holds fewer than 200,000 clones, and roughly 82% of those were seen once. The top ten clones comprise roughly 9% of the sample.

This receptor chain uses TRBV25-1 and TRBJ2-1, and 10 junctional nucleotides match TRBD2. The TCR sequence derives from a woman aged 70-85 years with acute or convalescent COVID-19. The sample taken for sequencing was peripheral blood. The nucleotides read TGTGCCAGCAGCAGCGGGGGGGCGCCTTTAAACAATGAGCAGTTCTTC. Its product reads: CASSSGGAPLNNEQFF. Here the CDR3 is joined to the reference TRBV25-1 and TRBJ2-1 genes, and the full variable domain is: EADIYQTPRYLVIGTGKKITLECSQTMGHDKMYWYQQDPGMELHLIHYSYGVNSTEKGDLSSESTVSRIRTEHFPLTLESARPSHTSQYLCASSSGGAPLNNEQFFGPGTRLTVL.